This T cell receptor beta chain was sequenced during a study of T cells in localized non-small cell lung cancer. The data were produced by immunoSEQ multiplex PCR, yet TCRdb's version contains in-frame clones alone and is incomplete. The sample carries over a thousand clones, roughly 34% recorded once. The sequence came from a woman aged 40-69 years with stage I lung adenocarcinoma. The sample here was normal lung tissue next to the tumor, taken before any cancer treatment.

CDR3 nucleotides: TGTGCCAGCAGCGCTCGAGGGCAAGAGACCCAGTACTTC. This sequence encodes CASSARGQETQYF. The J gene is TRBJ2-5, the V gene TRBV9; D perhaps matches TRBD2 (5 bases). Trimming removed 3 bases at V and 2 bases at J, with 8 bases between. CDR3 length equals 13 residues. In germline, CDR1 is SGDLS, CDR2 YYNGEE.